Included here is one TCR beta chain sequence, with context. Its antigen is currently unknown. These data originate in a study of shared clonotypes between healthy human individuals. Only in-frame clones appear in the TCRdb table, and some are missing; sequencing was by immunoSEQ multiplex PCR. The sample carries roughly 640,000 clones, more than 95% recorded once. J lost 1 base, V lost 0 bases, and 5 bases had no gene match. The CDR3 extends over 16 amino acids. Germline V gene lookup returns CDR1 MNHEY and CDR2 SVGAGI. Overall study results and limits: Sharing across a few donors was seen in 4.5% to 5.5% of naive CD4 clonotypes.

This chain uses TRBV6-5 with TRBJ1-1; TRBD1 aligns across 7 bases. Sample: naive CD4+ T cells sorted from blood. Indicated subset: CD45RA+ positively selected. The TCR was taken from a woman under 40 in good health. The CDR3 DNA sequence: TGTGCCAGCAGTTACTCGACAGGGAGGAGGAACACTGAAGCTTTCTTT. Translating it yields CASSYSTGRRNTEAFF.